A selection of T cell receptor beta chains follows, all from one sample in a study of cytomegalovirus exposure and HLA in healthy donors. Repertoires were generated with immunoSEQ multiplex PCR, while TCRdb's copy carries only in-frame clones and drops some. The repertoire has 110,000 to 150,000 clones, about four fifths of them found once; the top ten carry about 3.9%. Material: PBMCs. The receptor set was obtained from a man aged 35-49 years in good health and CMV-seropositive. Both conserved end residues are part of each CDR3. The D gene is left open where the match is weak. Rows give clone size only sometimes, using once, few, many, or a class for an expanded clone.

clone_size: NA
v_call: TRBV5-1
j_call: TRBJ1-4
d_call: NA
cdr3_aa: CASSLGSPPGEKLFF
cdr3_nt: TGCGCCAGCAGCCTCGGGTCTCCTCCGGGAGAAAAACTGTTTTTT

clone_size: NA
v_call: TRBV5-6
j_call: TRBJ1-6
d_call: NA
cdr3_aa: CASSLLSREGSPLHF
cdr3_nt: TGTGCCAGCAGCTTGCTGTCCAGGGAAGGCTCACCCCTCCACTTT

clone_size: NA
v_call: TRBV11-3
j_call: TRBJ2-7
d_call: NA
cdr3_aa: CASSRRVQASYEQYF
cdr3_nt: TGTGCCAGCAGCCGCAGGGTCCAGGCCAGCTACGAGCAGTACTTC

clone_size: few
v_call: TRBV5-1
j_call: TRBJ2-7
d_call: TRBD1
cdr3_aa: CASTLSVGTGGEQYF
cdr3_nt: TGCGCCAGCACCCTCTCAGTCGGGACAGGGGGAGAGCAGTACTTC

clone_size: once
v_call: TRBV5-1
j_call: TRBJ2-7
d_call: TRBD1
cdr3_aa: CASTSTGEGEQYF
cdr3_nt: TGCGCCAGCACCTCGACAGGGGAAGGCGAGCAGTACTTC

clone_size: NA
v_call: TRBV10-3
j_call: TRBJ2-7
d_call: TRBD1
cdr3_aa: CAISEGGTGTPEQYF
cdr3_nt: TGTGCCATCAGTGAAGGGGGGACAGGAACCCCCGAGCAGTACTTC

clone_size: NA
v_call: TRBV25-1
j_call: TRBJ1-2
d_call: NA
cdr3_aa: CASSGWGANYGYTF
cdr3_nt: TGTGCCAGCAGTGGGTGGGGCGCTAACTATGGCTACACCTTC

clone_size: few
v_call: TRBV30
j_call: TRBJ1-1
d_call: NA
cdr3_aa: CAWSGLSEAFF
cdr3_nt: TGTGCCTGGAGCGGACTCTCTGAAGCTTTCTTT

clone_size: NA
v_call: TRBV13
j_call: TRBJ2-5
d_call: TRBD2
cdr3_aa: CASSLALAGMSTQYF
cdr3_nt: TGTGCCAGCAGCTTGGCGTTAGCGGGTATGTCGACCCAGTACTTC

clone_size: few
v_call: TRBV19
j_call: TRBJ2-1
d_call: TRBD2
cdr3_aa: CATHPGTSGYEQFF
cdr3_nt: TGTGCCACCCACCCCGGGACTAGCGGGTATGAGCAGTTCTTC

clone_size: NA
v_call: TRBV5-6
j_call: TRBJ2-7
d_call: TRBD2
cdr3_aa: CASSLPSGVVNEQYF
cdr3_nt: TGTGCCAGCAGCTTGCCTAGCGGGGTTGTGAACGAGCAGTACTTC